These 5 T cell receptor beta chains share one sample of origin, sequenced in a study of regulatory T cells in long-lasting Graves disease. Relying on iRepertoire HTBI primers and Arm-PCR of CDR3 regions, the team built TCR beta libraries. TCRdb called the multiplex PCR reads again in MiXCR, with one record for every CDR3 protein. The sample lists approximately 400,000 distinct CDR3 sequences, less than 25% occurring once. Specified time point: persistent/refractory GD, antithyroid drugs over 5 years with positive TRAb. Preparation of the TCR library used RNA extracted from PBMCs. Sequences were derived from peripheral blood mononuclear cells (PBMCs), sampled when the disease was refractory, from a patient treated with antithyroid drugs. The receptors were sampled from a female donor with Graves disease.

The gene calls are TRBV29-1 and TRBJ1-2, with D perhaps TRBD1 (6 bases). The length of the CDR3 is 13 residues. CDR1 and CDR2 (germline): SQVTM, ANQGSEA. The V gene lost 7 bases and the J gene lost 5 bases, with 17 bases spanning the gap. CDR3 in DNA: TGCAGCGCCTTACAGGGCTGGGGGTATGGCTACACCTTC. It translates to CSALQGWGYGYTF.

This clonotype was picked up many times. The chain employs TRBV12-3 or TRBV12-4 and TRBJ2-7, with D perhaps given as TRBD1 or TRBD2 (5 bases each). The CDR3 has 13 residues. Between the trimmed V and J ends, which lost 6 bases and 3 bases, there was a span of 12 bases. The CDR3: CASSLGTVYEQYF. In DNA, the CDR3 is TGTGCCAGCAGCCTCGGGACGGTCTACGAGCAGTACTTC.

The rearrangement links TRBV28 to TRBJ2-1; D is ambiguous. This CDR3 region has 11 residues. Germline V gene lookup returns CDR1 MDHEN and CDR2 SYDVKM. V was clipped by 3 bases and J by 8 bases, with 5 bases between them. Here the CDR3 DNA reads TGTGCCAGCAGTTTTGCTTATGAGCAGTTCTTC. Amino acids: CASSFAYEQFF.

This clonotype was recorded a few times. The chain recombines TRBV28 with TRBJ1-5, with 7 nucleotides matching TRBD1. With V trimmed by 6 bases and J by 11 bases, 7 bases remained unmatched. Germline V gene data show CDR1 as MDHEN and CDR2 as SYDVKM. CDR3 length equals 12 residues. CDR3 loop: CASSAGGWSQHF. CDR3 coding DNA: TGTGCCAGCAGCGCAGGGGGGTGGTCCCAGCATTTT.

This sequence joins TRBV4-1 and TRBJ1-1; D remains unclear. CDR3 length equals 14 residues. CDR1 is MGHRA, CDR2 YSYEKL, per germline. V lost 0 bases to trimming and J lost 9 bases, with 14 bases between them. The CDR3 DNA is TGCGCCAGCAGCCAAGATCCATGGGGTCGTCAAGCTTTCTTT. Translation gives CASSQDPWGRQAFF.